This is a list of T cell receptor beta chains from one sample in a study of blood T cell repertoires in COVID-19. Clones were sequenced by immunoSEQ multiplex PCR, and TCRdb holds only the in-frame ones, with some missing. The table lists tens of thousands of clones, approximately 87% of them singletons. The material sequenced was peripheral blood. All receptors derive from a human donor in a cohort sampled during active COVID-19. CDR3s include the opening cysteine and the closing phenylalanine or tryptophan. A D gene is named only where the DNA matches it firmly. Size values are once, few and many counts, or a class for expanded clones, and some rows have none.

j_call v_call clone_size d_call cdr3_aa cdr3_nt
TRBJ1-1 TRBV10-3 - TRBD1 CAITRTGGDTEAFF TGTGCCATCACCAGGACAGGGGGGGACACTGAAGCTTTCTTT
TRBJ1-5 TRBV5-8 - - CASSYQGWSNQPQHF TGTGCCAGCAGCTATCAGGGATGGAGCAATCAGCCCCAGCATTTT
TRBJ1-1 TRBV25-1 - TRBD1 CASSSDRGNTEAFF TGTGCCAGCAGCTCAGACAGGGGAAACACTGAAGCTTTCTTT
TRBJ2-1 TRBV4-1 - TRBD2 CASSQDPSGGARGQFF TGCGCCAGCAGCCAAGACCCTAGCGGGGGGGCAAGGGGGCAGTTCTTC
TRBJ2-3 TRBV9 - TRBD2 CASSPKGLARSTDTQYF TGTGCCAGCAGCCCCAAGGGACTAGCGAGAAGCACAGATACGCAGTATTTT
TRBJ2-3 TRBV19 - TRBD1 CASSIAKLGTARDTQYF TGTGCCAGTAGTATAGCCAAACTCGGGACAGCTAGGGATACGCAGTATTTT
TRBJ2-5 TRBV5-4 - TRBD1 CASSYGQGQETQYF TGTGCCAGCAGCTACGGACAGGGCCAAGAGACCCAGTACTTC
TRBJ1-4 TRBV15 - - CATSRDANEKLFF TGTGCCACCAGCAGAGATGCGAACGAAAAACTGTTTTTT
TRBJ2-4 TRBV5-6 - - CASSTLRGADIQYF TGTGCCAGCAGCACCCTCCGGGGGGCTGACATTCAGTACTTC
TRBJ2-7 TRBV28 once TRBD1 CAIRGQGLSYEQYF TGTGCCATAAGGGGACAGGGGCTTTCCTACGAGCAGTACTTC
TRBJ2-5 TRBV18 - - CASSSYQETQYF TGTGCCAGCTCATCTTACCAAGAGACCCAGTACTTC
TRBJ1-4 TRBV5-1 - TRBD1 CASRGQAGINEKLFF TGCGCCAGCCGGGGACAGGCCGGAATTAATGAAAAACTGTTTTTT
TRBJ2-4 TRBV19 - TRBD1 CASSTEDRGNIQYF TGTGCCAGTAGTACCGAGGACAGGGGGAACATTCAGTACTTC
TRBJ2-3 TRBV3-1/TRBV3-2 - TRBD1 CASSQTGTGQSDTQYF TGTGCCAGCAGCCAAACCGGGACAGGGCAATCAGATACGCAGTATTTT
TRBJ2-2 TRBV2 - TRBD1 CASTGQGAGELFF TGTGCCAGCACTGGACAGGGCGCCGGGGAGCTGTTTTTT
TRBJ2-1 TRBV19 - TRBD2 CASSKPDTSGSEQFF TGTGCCAGTAGTAAACCCGACACTAGCGGTAGTGAGCAGTTCTTC
TRBJ2-1 TRBV6-5 - - CASSYQGTGPYNEQFF TGTGCCAGCAGTTACCAGGGCACTGGTCCCTACAATGAGCAGTTCTTC
TRBJ2-7 TRBV12-3/TRBV12-4 - - CASRHTSTVEQYF TGTGCCAGCAGGCATACTAGTACCGTCGAGCAGTACTTC
TRBJ2-1 TRBV10-2 - TRBD2 CASRGIGLAGPSYNEQFF TGCGCCAGCAGGGGGATCGGACTAGCGGGACCCTCCTACAATGAGCAGTTCTTC
TRBJ1-2 TRBV2 - TRBD1 CADSAGGYGYTF TGTGCAGACAGCGCAGGGGGGTATGGCTACACCTTC
TRBJ2-1 TRBV5-1 - - CASSLEAASSYNEQFF TGCGCCAGCAGCTTGGAGGCGGCTAGCTCCTACAATGAGCAGTTCTTC
TRBJ1-2 TRBV5-1 - - CASSMGAGNYGYTF TGCGCCAGCAGCATGGGCGCGGGTAATTATGGCTACACCTTC